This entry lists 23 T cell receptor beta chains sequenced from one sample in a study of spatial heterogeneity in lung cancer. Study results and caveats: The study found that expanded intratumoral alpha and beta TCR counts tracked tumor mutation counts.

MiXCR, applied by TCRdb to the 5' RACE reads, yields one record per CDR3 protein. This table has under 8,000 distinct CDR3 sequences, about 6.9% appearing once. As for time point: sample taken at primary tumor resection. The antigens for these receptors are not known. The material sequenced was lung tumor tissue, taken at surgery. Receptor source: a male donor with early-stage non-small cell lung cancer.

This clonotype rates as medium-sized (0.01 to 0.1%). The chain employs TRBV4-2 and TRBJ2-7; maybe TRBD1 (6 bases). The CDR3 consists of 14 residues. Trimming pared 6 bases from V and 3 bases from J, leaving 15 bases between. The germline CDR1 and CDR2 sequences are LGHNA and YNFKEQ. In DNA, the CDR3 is TGTGCCAGCAGTCGACCGGGACAAGTCTACGAGCAGTACTTC. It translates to CASSRPGQVYEQYF.

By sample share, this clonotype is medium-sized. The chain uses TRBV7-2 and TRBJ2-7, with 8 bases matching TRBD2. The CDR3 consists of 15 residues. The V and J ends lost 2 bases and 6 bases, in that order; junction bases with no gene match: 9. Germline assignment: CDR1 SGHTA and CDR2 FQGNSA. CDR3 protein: CASSLRPGLAGEQYF. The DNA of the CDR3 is TGTGCCAGCAGCTTACGGCCAGGCCTAGCGGGCGAGCAGTACTTC.

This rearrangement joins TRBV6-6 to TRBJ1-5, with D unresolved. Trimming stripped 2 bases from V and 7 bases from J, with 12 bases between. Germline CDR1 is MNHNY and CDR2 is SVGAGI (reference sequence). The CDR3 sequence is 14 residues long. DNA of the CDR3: TGTGCCAGCAGTTACGACCGTAAGGGACAGCCCCAGCATTTT. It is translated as CASSYDRKGQPQHF.

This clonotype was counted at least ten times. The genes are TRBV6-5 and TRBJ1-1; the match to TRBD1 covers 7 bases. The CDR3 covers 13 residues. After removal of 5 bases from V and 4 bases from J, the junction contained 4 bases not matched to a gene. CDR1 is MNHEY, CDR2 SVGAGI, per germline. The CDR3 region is CASSLPGGTEAFF. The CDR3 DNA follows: TGTGCCAGCAGTCTGCCAGGGGGCACTGAAGCTTTCTTT.

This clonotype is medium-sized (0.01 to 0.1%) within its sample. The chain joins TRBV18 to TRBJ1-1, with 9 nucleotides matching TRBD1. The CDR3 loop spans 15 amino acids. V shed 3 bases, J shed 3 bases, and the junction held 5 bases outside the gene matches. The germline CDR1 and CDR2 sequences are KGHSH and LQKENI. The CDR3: CASSPGTGLDTEAFF. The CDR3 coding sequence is TGTGCCAGCTCACCCGGGACAGGGCTAGACACTGAAGCTTTCTTT.

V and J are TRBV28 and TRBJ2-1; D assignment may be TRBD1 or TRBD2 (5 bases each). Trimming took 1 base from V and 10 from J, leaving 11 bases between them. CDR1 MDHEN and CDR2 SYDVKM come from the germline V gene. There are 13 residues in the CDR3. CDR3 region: CASSLLDGTEQFF. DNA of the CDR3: TGTGCCAGCAGTTTATTAGATGGGACCGAGCAGTTCTTC.

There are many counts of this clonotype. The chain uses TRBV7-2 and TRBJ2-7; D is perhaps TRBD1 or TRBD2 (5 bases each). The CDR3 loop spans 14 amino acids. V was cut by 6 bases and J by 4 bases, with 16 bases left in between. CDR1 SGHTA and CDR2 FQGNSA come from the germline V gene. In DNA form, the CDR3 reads TGTGCCAGCAGGACCATTGAGGGGAGTTACGAGCAGTACTTC. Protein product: CASRTIEGSYEQYF.

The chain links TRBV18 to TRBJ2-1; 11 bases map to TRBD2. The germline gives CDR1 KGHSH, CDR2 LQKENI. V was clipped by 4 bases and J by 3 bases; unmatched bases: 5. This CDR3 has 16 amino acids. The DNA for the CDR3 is TGTGCCAGCTCACGAGCCGGGACTAGCGGCTACAATGAGCAGTTCTTC. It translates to CASSRAGTSGYNEQFF.

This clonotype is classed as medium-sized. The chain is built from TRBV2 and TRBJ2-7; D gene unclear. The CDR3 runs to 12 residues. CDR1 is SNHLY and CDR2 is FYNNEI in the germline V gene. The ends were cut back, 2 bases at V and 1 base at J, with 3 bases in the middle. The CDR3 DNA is TGTGCCAGCAGTGAAAATTCCTACGAGCAGTACTTC. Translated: CASSENSYEQYF.

The CDR3 DNA is TGTGCCTGTAGCTGGAACACTGAAGCTTTCTTT. This encodes CACSWNTEAFF. The chain combines TRBV30 with TRBJ1-1; D gene ambiguous. The CDR3 length is 11 residues. Trimming removed 6 bases from V and 1 base from J, with 6 bases in between. Germline CDR1 GTSNPN, CDR2 SVGIG (reference sequence).

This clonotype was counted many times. The CDR3 DNA follows: TGTGCCATCAGTGAGTCGATTAGTCGAGCCTCTGGAAACACCATATATTTT. It yields the protein CAISESISRASGNTIYF. The J gene is TRBJ1-3, the V gene TRBV10-3; no firm D call. This CDR3 comprises 17 residues. The V end was cut by 0 bases, the J end by 0 bases, with 12 bases between. Germline V gene lookup returns CDR1 ENHRY and CDR2 SYGVKD.

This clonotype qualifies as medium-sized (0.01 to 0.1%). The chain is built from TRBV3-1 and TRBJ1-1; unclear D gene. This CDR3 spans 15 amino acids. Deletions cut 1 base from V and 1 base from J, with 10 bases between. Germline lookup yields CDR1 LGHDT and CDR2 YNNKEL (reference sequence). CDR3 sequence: CASSQGLLKNTEAFF. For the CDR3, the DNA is TGTGCCAGCAGCCAAGGCCTCCTAAAGAACACTGAAGCTTTCTTT.

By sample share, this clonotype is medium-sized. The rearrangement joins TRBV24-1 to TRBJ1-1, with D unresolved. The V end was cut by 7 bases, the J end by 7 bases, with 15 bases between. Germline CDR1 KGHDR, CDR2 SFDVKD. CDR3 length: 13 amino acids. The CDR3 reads CATRAYSGGEAFF. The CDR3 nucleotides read TGTGCCACCAGGGCCTATTCGGGAGGTGAAGCTTTCTTT.

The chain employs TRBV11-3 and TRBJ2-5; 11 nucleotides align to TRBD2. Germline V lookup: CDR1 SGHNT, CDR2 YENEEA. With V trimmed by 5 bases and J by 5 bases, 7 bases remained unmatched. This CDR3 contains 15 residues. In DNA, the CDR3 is TGTGCCAGCAGCCGCGGACTAGCGGGTTCGGAGACCCAGTACTTC. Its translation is CASSRGLAGSETQYF.

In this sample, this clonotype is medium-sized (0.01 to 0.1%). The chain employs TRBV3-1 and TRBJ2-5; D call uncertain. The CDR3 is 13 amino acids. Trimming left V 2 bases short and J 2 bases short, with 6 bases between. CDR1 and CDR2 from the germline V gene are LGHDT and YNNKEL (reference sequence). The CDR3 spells CASSQPPQETQYF. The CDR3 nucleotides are TGTGCCAGCAGCCAACCCCCACAAGAGACCCAGTACTTC.

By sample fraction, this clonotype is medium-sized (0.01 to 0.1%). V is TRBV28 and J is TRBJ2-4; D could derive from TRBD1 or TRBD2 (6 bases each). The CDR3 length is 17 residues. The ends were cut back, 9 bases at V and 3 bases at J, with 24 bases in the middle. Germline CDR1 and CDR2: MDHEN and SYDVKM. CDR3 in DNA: TGTGCCAGTCTCGGGGTAGGGGGGATGAGGGACAAAAACATTCAGTACTTC. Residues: CASLGVGGMRDKNIQYF.

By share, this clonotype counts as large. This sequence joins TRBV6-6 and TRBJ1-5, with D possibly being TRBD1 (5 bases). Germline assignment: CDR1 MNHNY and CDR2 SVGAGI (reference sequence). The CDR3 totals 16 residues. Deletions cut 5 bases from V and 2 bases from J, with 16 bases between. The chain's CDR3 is CASSNRRVSGNQPQHF. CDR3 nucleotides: TGTGCCAGCAGTAACCGCAGGGTTAGCGGCAATCAGCCCCAGCATTTT.

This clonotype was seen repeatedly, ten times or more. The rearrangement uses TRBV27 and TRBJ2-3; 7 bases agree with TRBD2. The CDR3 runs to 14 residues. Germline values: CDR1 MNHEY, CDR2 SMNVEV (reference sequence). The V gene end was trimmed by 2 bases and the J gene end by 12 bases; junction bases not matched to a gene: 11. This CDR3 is CASSLLSGLPVQYF. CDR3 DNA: TGTGCCAGCAGTTTACTTTCGGGACTACCTGTTCAGTATTTT.

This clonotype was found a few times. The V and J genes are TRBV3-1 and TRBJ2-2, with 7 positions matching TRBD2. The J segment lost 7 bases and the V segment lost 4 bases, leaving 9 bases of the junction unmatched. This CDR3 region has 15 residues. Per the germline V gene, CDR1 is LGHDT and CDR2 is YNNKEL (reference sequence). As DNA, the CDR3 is TGTGCCAGCAGCCCCAGGACTAGTTTGGTCGGGGAGCTGTTTTTT. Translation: CASSPRTSLVGELFF. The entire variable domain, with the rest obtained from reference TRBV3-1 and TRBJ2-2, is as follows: DTAVSQTPKYLVTQMGNDKSIKCEQNLGHDTMYWYKQDSKKFLKIMFSYNNKELIINETVPNRFSPKSPDKAHLNLHINSLELGDSAVYFCASSPRTSLVGELFFGEGSRLTVL.

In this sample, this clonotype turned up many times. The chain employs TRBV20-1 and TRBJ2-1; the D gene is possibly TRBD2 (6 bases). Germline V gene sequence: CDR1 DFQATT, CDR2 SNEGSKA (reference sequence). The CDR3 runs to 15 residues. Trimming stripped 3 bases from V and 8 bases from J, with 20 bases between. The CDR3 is CSARGLGLPTHEQFF. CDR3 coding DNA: TGCAGTGCTAGGGGCCTGGGACTGCCTACACATGAGCAGTTCTTC.

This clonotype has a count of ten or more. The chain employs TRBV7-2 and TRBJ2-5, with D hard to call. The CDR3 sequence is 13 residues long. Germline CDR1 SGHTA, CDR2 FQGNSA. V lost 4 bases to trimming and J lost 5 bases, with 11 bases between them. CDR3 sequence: CASSSLPLETQYF. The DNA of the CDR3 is TGTGCCAGCAGCTCCCTCCCACTCGAGACCCAGTACTTC.

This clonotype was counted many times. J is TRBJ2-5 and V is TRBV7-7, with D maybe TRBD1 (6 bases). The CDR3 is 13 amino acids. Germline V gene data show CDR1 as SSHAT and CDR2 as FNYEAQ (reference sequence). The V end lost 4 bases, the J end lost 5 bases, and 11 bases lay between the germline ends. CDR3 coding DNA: TGTGCCAGCAGCTGGGACATTGGGGAGACCCAGTACTTC. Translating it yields CASSWDIGETQYF.

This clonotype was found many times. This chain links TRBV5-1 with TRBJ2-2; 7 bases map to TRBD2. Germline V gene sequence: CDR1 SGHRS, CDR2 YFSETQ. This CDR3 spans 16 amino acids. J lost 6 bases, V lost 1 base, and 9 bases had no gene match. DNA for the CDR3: TGCGCCAGCAGCTTGTGGGCGGGAGTATTATCCGGGGAGCTGTTTTTT. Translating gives CASSLWAGVLSGELFF.